This paragraph covers one T cell receptor beta chain sequence. No antigen is known for it. Base qualities are missing; no much larger clone stands one base away. TCR beta CDR3 regions were sequenced from DNA using the immunoSEQ Assay. For the original study's pipeline: To compute T cell density, TCR beta template counts were normalized to usable DNA, which was estimated by amplifying housekeeping genes. Using the preseqR package, richness was estimated by extrapolating to 120,000 templates for tissue samples and 400,000 templates for PBMC samples. Clonality was taken to be one minus Pielou's evenness. Differential abundance testing on productive amino-acid clonotypes, with a minimum total count of 5 and an alpha of 0.1, was used to identify tissue-enriched TCRs. The Jaccard Index and the Morisita Overlap Index were used to measure how much the repertoires overlapped between compartments. GLIPH grouped TCR beta CDR3s together with public tetramer-defined viral CDR3s, and a viral motif had to include at least three viral sequences and show V-gene enrichment. What TCRdb holds here is the immuneACCESS table cut down to in-frame rearrangements. Part of the clones is not present; checked against another copy, under half of the missing clones reflect an unresolved V gene, and the others are unexplained. V, J and clone size are those of that table, while D and trimming were read from the DNA. Present in this sample are approximately 83,000 clones, approximately 91% of which were seen just once. Clones ranked in the top ten supply about 4% of the sample.

The data originate from a study of T cells in localized non-small cell lung cancer (dated by TCRdb to about 2020). General notes on the study: The study examined T cell repertoires in roughly 240 patients with early-stage NSCLC and compared tumors with uninvolved tumor-adjacent lungs. The cohort comprised 236 treatment-naïve NSCLC patients with resected, localized lung tumors. A mean age of around 69 years was recorded for the NSCLC patients, of whom more than 120 were male and about 100 were female. Results and caveats for the whole study, not just this receptor: Multi-region tumor sequencing was not performed, so intratumor heterogeneity could not be excluded. Higher T cell density in blood was associated with longer overall survival, whereas higher clonality in adjacent lung was associated with shorter survival. Of the top 100 tumor clones, a median of roughly 53 were detected in paired uninvolved adjacent lung; under 30 were also among that lung's top 100. The highest T cell clonality was observed in uninvolved tumor-adjacent lung, where clonality exceeded that of tumor, suggesting that antigenic responses were more focused in uninvolved tumor-adjacent lung. Because the study design was exploratory, TCR variables were selected using unadjusted p-values without false-discovery rate correction.

Sequences MDHEN (CDR1) and SYDVKM (CDR2) are obtained from the germline V gene. From the cysteine through the phenylalanine, the CDR3 covers 15 amino acids. The kept DNA is CDR3 alone, 45 bases in frame from the first base. Compared with germline, V lacks 5 bases and J lacks 8 bases; bases without a gene match: 11. At diagnosis, tumor, uninvolved tumor-adjacent lung and peripheral blood were collected and then preserved as a mix of FFPE and fresh-frozen material. For TCR repertoire profiling, the blood samples were analyzed as peripheral blood mononuclear cells. The chain employs TRBV28 and TRBJ1-4; 7 bases in the middle match TRBD1. The sequence derives from a woman aged 40-70 years with stage II squamous cell lung carcinoma. This material consisted of PBMCs, taken before any cancer treatment. The nucleotides are TGTGCCAGCAGTCCGGGACAGCCCGCGGGGGAAAAACTGTTTTTT. This encodes CASSPGQPAGEKLFF.